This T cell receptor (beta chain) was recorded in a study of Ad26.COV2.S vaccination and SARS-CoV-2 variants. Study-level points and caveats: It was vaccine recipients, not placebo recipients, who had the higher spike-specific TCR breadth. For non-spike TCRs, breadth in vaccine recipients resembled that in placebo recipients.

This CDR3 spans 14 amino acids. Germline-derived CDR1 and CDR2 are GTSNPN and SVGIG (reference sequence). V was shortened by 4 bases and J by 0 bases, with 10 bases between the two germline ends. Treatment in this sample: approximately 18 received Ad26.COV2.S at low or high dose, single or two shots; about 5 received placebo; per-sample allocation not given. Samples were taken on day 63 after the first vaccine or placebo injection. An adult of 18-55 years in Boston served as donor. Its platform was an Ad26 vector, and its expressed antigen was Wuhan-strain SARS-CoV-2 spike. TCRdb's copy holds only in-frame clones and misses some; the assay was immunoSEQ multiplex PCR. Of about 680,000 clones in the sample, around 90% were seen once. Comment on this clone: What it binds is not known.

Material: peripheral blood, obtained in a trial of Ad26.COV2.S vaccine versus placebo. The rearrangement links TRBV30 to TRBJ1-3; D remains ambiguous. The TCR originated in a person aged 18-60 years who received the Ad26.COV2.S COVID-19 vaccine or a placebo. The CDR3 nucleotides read TGTGCCTGGACCCCAGGCCTCTCTGGAAACACCATATATTTT. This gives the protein CAWTPGLSGNTIYF.